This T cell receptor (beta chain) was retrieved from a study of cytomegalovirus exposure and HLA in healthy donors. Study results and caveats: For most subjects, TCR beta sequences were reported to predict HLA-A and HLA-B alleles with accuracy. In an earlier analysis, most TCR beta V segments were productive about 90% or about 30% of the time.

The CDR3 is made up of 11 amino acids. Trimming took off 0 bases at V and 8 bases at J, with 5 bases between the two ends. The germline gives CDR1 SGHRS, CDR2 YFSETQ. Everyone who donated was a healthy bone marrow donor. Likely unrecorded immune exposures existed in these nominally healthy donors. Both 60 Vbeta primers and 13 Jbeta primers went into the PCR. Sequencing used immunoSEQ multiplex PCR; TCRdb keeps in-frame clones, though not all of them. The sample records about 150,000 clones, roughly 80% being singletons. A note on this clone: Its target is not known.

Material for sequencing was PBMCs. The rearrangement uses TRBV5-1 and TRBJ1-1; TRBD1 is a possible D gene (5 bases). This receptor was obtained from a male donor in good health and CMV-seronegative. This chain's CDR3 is CASSLEGEAFF. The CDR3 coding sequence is TGCGCCAGCAGCTTGGAGGGGGAAGCTTTCTTT.